One and the same sample provided the 27 T cell receptor beta chains below, sequenced in a study of blood T cell repertoires in COVID-19. Assay: immunoSEQ multiplex PCR; the TCRdb copy retains only in-frame clones and omits some. Of about 280,000 clones listed, roughly 85% are singletons. The sample comprised PBMCs or T cells enriched from blood (not recorded which). These receptors came from a woman aged 45 to 65 who had recovered from COVID-19.

The chain carries TRBV11-3 and TRBJ2-7; 14 positions match TRBD2. CDR3 length equals 16 residues. The germline V gene has CDR1 SGHNT and CDR2 YENEEA. Trimming took 5 bases from V and 5 from J; bases not matched to a gene: 8. The CDR3 here is CASSRRGLAGEDEQYF. The CDR3 region has the DNA TGTGCCAGCAGCCGACGGGGACTAGCGGGAGAGGACGAGCAGTACTTC.

This sequence joins TRBV6-2 or TRBV6-3 and TRBJ2-1; 11 positions agree with TRBD2. Germline V gene sequence: CDR1 MNHEY, CDR2 SVGEGT. The CDR3 consists of 16 residues. J gave up 3 bases and V 6 bases, and 7 bases lay outside the gene matches. CDR3 nucleotide sequence: TGTGCCAGCAGCCGAAGACTAGCGGGAAACTACAATGAGCAGTTCTTC. Protein sequence: CASSRRLAGNYNEQFF.

The chain uses TRBV28 and TRBJ2-2; TRBD2 aligns across 13 bases. The CDR3 is made up of 15 amino acids. Looked up from germline, CDR1 is MDHEN and CDR2 is SYDVKM. The junction had 5 bases not matched to a gene; V was cut back by 7 bases and J by 6 bases. Written as DNA, the CDR3 is TGTGCCAGCACCCTACTAGCGGGAGGGGCCGGGGAGCTGTTTTTT. Protein product: CASTLLAGGAGELFF.

The V and J genes are TRBV28 and TRBJ1-1; TRBD1 matches at 12 bases. Trimming took 7 bases from V and 6 from J; bases not matched to a gene: 12. The CDR3 totals 16 residues. Germline V gene sequence: CDR1 MDHEN, CDR2 SYDVKM. CDR3 region: CASNKPGQGAGAEAFF. CDR3 nucleotides: TGTGCCAGCAATAAACCGGGACAGGGGGCTGGGGCTGAAGCTTTCTTT.

This rearrangement joins TRBV7-2 to TRBJ2-5, with D perhaps matching TRBD2 (5 bases). V lost 6 bases to trimming and J lost 5 bases, with 16 bases between them. Looked up from germline, CDR1 is SGHTA and CDR2 is FQGNSA. The CDR3 is 14 residues long. This CDR3 is CASSSGISAETQYF. As DNA, the CDR3 is TGTGCCAGCAGTTCCGGGATCTCCGCGGAGACCCAGTACTTC.

The CDR3, as DNA: TGTGCCAGCAGCTTAAGGGGCGGAAATAATTCACCCCTCCACTTT. This sequence encodes CASSLRGGNNSPLHF. This rearrangement joins TRBV7-2 to TRBJ1-6; possibly TRBD1 for D (5 bases). This CDR3 is built from 15 residues. V lost 2 bases and J 5 bases, leaving 10 bases between the germline ends. Germline V gene lookup returns CDR1 SGHTA and CDR2 FQGNSA.

The chain uses TRBV7-3 and TRBJ1-2, with D perhaps matching TRBD1 (6 bases). CDR3 length equals 14 residues. Germline V gene data show CDR1 as SGHTA and CDR2 as FQGTGA. V shed 2 bases and J shed 8 bases, with 15 bases lying between them. The CDR3 DNA follows: TGTGCCAGCAGCTTAGATGGGGGCTCATACGGCTACACCTTC. Encoded protein: CASSLDGGSYGYTF.

This rearrangement joins TRBV6-2 or TRBV6-3 to TRBJ1-5; TRBD1 matches at 10 bases. The germline gives CDR1 MNHEY, CDR2 SVGEGT. The CDR3 has 14 residues. V was pared by 5 bases and J by 7 bases, with 5 bases of the junction left unmatched. CDR3 coding DNA: TGTGCCAGCAGTATTCGACAGGGGGCCCAGCCCCAGCATTTT. The encoded protein is CASSIRQGAQPQHF.

CDR3 DNA: TGTGCCAGCAGCTTAGGATCCGGGGGGGCGAGCAATCAGCCCCAGCATTTT. Translated: CASSLGSGGASNQPQHF. This rearrangement joins TRBV7-9 to TRBJ1-5; tentatively, D is TRBD1 (6 bases). The CDR3 covers 17 residues. Trimming cost V 1 base and J 1 base, with 14 bases left between them. The V gene's germline CDR1 is SEHNR and CDR2 FQNEAQ (reference sequence).

The genes are TRBV4-2 and TRBJ2-3; 9 nucleotides align to TRBD1. V gave up 4 bases and J gave up 3 bases; unmatched junction bases: 5. The CDR3 extends over 15 amino acids. The germline gives CDR1 LGHNA, CDR2 YNFKEQ. CDR3 nucleotide sequence: TGTGCCAGCAGCCCCGGGACAGGGAAAACAGATACGCAGTATTTT. It translates to CASSPGTGKTDTQYF.

This clone was observed once. V and J are TRBV12-3 or TRBV12-4 and TRBJ1-2; possible D gene TRBD1, 5 bases. The CDR3 length is 13 residues. Trimming left V 6 bases short and J 4 bases short, with 12 bases between. The CDR3 sequence: CASSSTRGYGYTF. The DNA of the CDR3 is TGTGCCAGCAGCTCGACAAGGGGCTATGGCTACACCTTC.

This clone was seen a single time. V usage is TRBV2 and J usage is TRBJ1-2; D may be TRBD1 (6 bases). There are 14 residues in the CDR3. V shed 6 bases and J shed 3 bases, with 14 bases lying between them. Germline V CDR1 and CDR2: SNHLY, FYNNEI. The chain's CDR3 is CASSNNGQHYGYTF. DNA of the CDR3: TGTGCCAGCAGCAATAATGGACAGCACTATGGCTACACCTTC.

The rearrangement links TRBV2 to TRBJ2-7; tentatively, D is TRBD2 (6 bases). This CDR3 comprises 14 residues. V was pared by 7 bases and J by 0 bases, with 13 bases between. The germline V gene has CDR1 SNHLY and CDR2 FYNNEI. This CDR3 is CASIVYGSSYEQYF. CDR3 DNA: TGTGCCAGCATTGTGTACGGGAGCTCCTACGAGCAGTACTTC.

This sequence joins TRBV18 and TRBJ1-2; possible D gene TRBD1, 5 bases. The CDR3 runs to 17 residues. The V end lost 8 bases, the J end lost 4 bases, and 26 bases lay between the germline ends. The germline gives CDR1 KGHSH, CDR2 LQKENI. CDR3 residues: CASRGPRNLPGVYGYTF. The CDR3 DNA is TGTGCCAGCCGAGGACCACGCAACCTCCCGGGGGTCTATGGCTACACCTTC. The variable domain in full, with the rest retrieved from reference TRBV18 and TRBJ1-2, is NAGVMQNPRHLVRRRGQEARLRCSPMKGHSHVYWYRQLPEEGLKFMVYLQKENIIDESGMPKERFSAEFPKEGPSILRIQQVVRGDSAAYFCASRGPRNLPGVYGYTFGSGTRLTVV.

The chain is built from TRBV3-1 (or the pseudogene TRBV3-2) and TRBJ2-1; 11 nucleotides match TRBD2. CDR3 length equals 19 residues. J lost 6 bases, V lost 0 bases, and 13 bases had no gene match. Germline values: CDR1 LGHDT, CDR2 YNNKEL (reference sequence). The CDR3 nucleotides are TGTGCCAGCAGCCAAGATTGGGATAGCGGGGGGGCCCTATCCAATGAGCAGTTCTTC. Residues: CASSQDWDSGGALSNEQFF.

V and J are TRBV7-2 and TRBJ2-2; D gene ambiguous. The V and J ends lost 5 bases and 0 bases respectively, with 7 bases between them. Germline V gene data show CDR1 as SGHTA and CDR2 as FQGNSA. The length of the CDR3 is 14 residues. The CDR3 region has the DNA TGTGCCAGCAGCCATGCGGCGAACACCGGGGAGCTGTTTTTT. As protein: CASSHAANTGELFF.

The chain employs TRBV5-5 and TRBJ2-1; tentatively, D is TRBD1 (6 bases). V lost 4 bases and J 6 bases, leaving 17 bases between the germline ends. Per germline, CDR1 SGHKS and CDR2 YYEKEE (reference sequence). The CDR3 is made up of 15 amino acids. The CDR3 protein is CASSKPGTFGNEQFF. Here the CDR3 DNA reads TGTGCCAGCAGCAAACCCGGGACATTCGGCAATGAGCAGTTCTTC.

This clone turned up a few times. This chain connects TRBV7-8 to TRBJ1-3, with a weak D call TRBD1 (5 bases). From germline, CDR1 is SGHVS and CDR2 FQNEAQ. Trimming shortened V by 5 bases and J by 0 bases, and 14 bases separated the two germline ends. The CDR3 is 16 residues long. The CDR3 region has the DNA TGTGCCAGCAGCCCGAACAGGCCGTCCTCTGGAAACACCATATATTTT. Translating it yields CASSPNRPSSGNTIYF.

The sample holds one count of this clone. This rearrangement joins TRBV19 to TRBJ2-5; TRBD2 aligns across 10 bases. V shed 8 bases, J shed 5 bases, and the junction held 11 bases outside the gene matches. Germline loops: CDR1 LNHDA, CDR2 SQIVND (reference sequence). The CDR3 has 15 residues. The CDR3 region has the DNA TGTGCCAGTGGGATAGCGGGGGGCCCTTGGGAGACCCAGTACTTC. This translates into CASGIAGGPWETQYF.

The chain has TRBV29-1 and TRBJ1-1; 7 positions agree with TRBD1. The CDR3 totals 12 residues. Trimming took 6 bases from V and 7 from J; bases not matched to a gene: 8. Looked up from germline, CDR1 is SQVTM and CDR2 is ANQGSEA. CDR3 DNA: TGCAGCGTACCGACAGGGTTGGATGAAGCTTTCTTT. Its protein product is CSVPTGLDEAFF.

This clone occurred once. This chain links TRBV9 with TRBJ2-7; D perhaps matches TRBD1 (6 bases). With 0 bases removed from V and 2 bases from J, the gap between germline ends came to 9 bases. CDR1 and CDR2 (germline): SGDLS, YYNGEE. The CDR3 consists of 14 residues. This CDR3 reads CASSVGGPTYEQYF. In DNA, the CDR3 is TGTGCCAGCAGCGTAGGGGGGCCGACCTACGAGCAGTACTTC.

The chain carries TRBV10-3 and TRBJ1-2; D perhaps matches TRBD1 (5 bases). CDR3 length: 15 amino acids. Trimming stripped 3 bases from V and 2 bases from J, with 13 bases between. The germline CDR1 and CDR2 sequences are ENHRY and SYGVKD. This CDR3 reads CAISEILDTNYGYTF. The DNA of the CDR3 is TGTGCCATCAGTGAAATCCTGGACACAAACTATGGCTACACCTTC.

The chain has TRBV30 and TRBJ2-3; TRBD2 agrees at 8 bases. The CDR3 length is 15 residues. The V segment lost 6 bases and the J segment 2 bases; nucleotides outside the gene matches: 10. Germline CDR1 reads GTSNPN; CDR2 reads SVGIG (reference sequence). The CDR3 loop reads CACPPLAGTTDTQYF. CDR3 sequence (DNA): TGTGCCTGTCCCCCATTAGCGGGGACCACAGATACGCAGTATTTT.

The chain joins TRBV30 to TRBJ1-5; 11 bases fit TRBD1. The CDR3 length is 16 residues. Germline assignment: CDR1 GTSNPN and CDR2 SVGIG (reference sequence). The V segment lost 2 bases and the J segment 2 bases; nucleotides outside the gene matches: 5. CDR3 loop: CAWSRTGGTGNQPQHF. The CDR3 DNA reads as TGTGCCTGGAGTAGGACAGGGGGCACGGGCAATCAGCCCCAGCATTTT.

V is TRBV5-5 and J is TRBJ1-5, with 11 bases matching TRBD1. Germline CDR1 reads SGHKS; CDR2 reads YYEKEE (reference sequence). CDR3 length: 15 amino acids. V was clipped by 2 bases and J by 6 bases; unmatched bases: 4. The CDR3: CASSFRTGGGQPQHF. The CDR3 DNA reads as TGTGCCAGCAGCTTTAGGACAGGGGGCGGTCAGCCCCAGCATTTT.

This clone was counted a single time. The chain is built from TRBV5-1 and TRBJ2-7; D may be TRBD1 (5 bases). The ends were cut back, 1 base at V and 1 base at J, with 15 bases in the middle. This CDR3 region has 16 residues. The V gene's germline CDR1 is SGHRS and CDR2 YFSETQ. CDR3 in amino acids: CASSLKTALPSYEQYF. DNA of the CDR3: TGCGCCAGCAGCTTGAAGACAGCCCTCCCTTCCTACGAGCAGTACTTC. The variable domain in full, completed from reference TRBV5-1 and TRBJ2-7, reads KAGVTQTPRYLIKTRGQQVTLSCSPISGHRSVSWYQQTPGQGLQFLFEYFSETQRNKGNFPGRFSGRQFSNSRSEMNVSTLELGDSALYLCASSLKTALPSYEQYFGPGTRLTVT.

V and J are TRBV29-1 and TRBJ1-1; perhaps TRBD1 as D (6 bases). V lost 6 bases and J lost 7, with 18 bases in between. The CDR3 has 13 residues. Germline V CDR1 and CDR2: SQVTM, ANQGSEA. Here the CDR3 DNA reads TGCAGCGTGGCGGAACAGGGTGACATTGAAGCTTTCTTT. It specifies CSVAEQGDIEAFF.